One and the same sample provided the 10 T cell receptor beta chains below, sequenced in a study of blood T cell repertoires in COVID-19. Sequencing used immunoSEQ multiplex PCR; TCRdb keeps in-frame clones, though not all of them. Of around 100,000 clones listed, approximately 91% were seen once; the top ten hold about 4.9%. Sequencing input: peripheral blood. These receptors were obtained from a man aged 55 to 70 with COVID-19, enrolled during active disease.

V usage is TRBV6-5 and J usage is TRBJ2-1; D is uncertain. Germline values: CDR1 MNHEY, CDR2 SVGAGI. Trimming left V 4 bases short and J 2 bases short, with 15 bases between. The CDR3 consists of 16 residues. CDR3 DNA sequence: TGTGCCAGCAGTTTGCGGTTAACTTTCCCCTACAATGAGCAGTTCTTC. Its protein product is CASSLRLTFPYNEQFF.

V and J are TRBV19 and TRBJ2-6; possibly TRBD1 for D (6 bases). The CDR3 spans 14 residues. The germline CDR1 and CDR2 sequences are LNHDA and SQIVND (reference sequence). The V end lost 6 bases, the J end lost 0 bases, and 6 bases lay between the germline ends. Here the CDR3 DNA reads TGTGCCAGTAGGGACAGCTCTGGGGCCAACGTCCTGACTTTC. As protein: CASRDSSGANVLTF. Filled out from reference TRBV19 and TRBJ2-6, the complete variable domain reads DGGITQSPKYLFRKEGQNVTLSCEQNLNHDAMYWYRQDPGQGLRLIYYSQIVNDFQKGDIAEGYSVSREKKESFPLTVTSAQKNPTAFYLCASRDSSGANVLTFGAGSRLTVL.

The chain has TRBV7-9 and TRBJ1-2; the D is unclear. The V end was cut by 7 bases, the J end by 2 bases, with 14 bases between. The CDR3 has 14 amino acids. CDR1 is SEHNR and CDR2 is FQNEAQ in the germline V gene (reference sequence). The CDR3 nucleotides read TGTGCCAGCACCACTGAACAAGTGAACTATGGCTACACCTTC. Its translation: CASTTEQVNYGYTF. The variable domain in full, with the rest retrieved from reference TRBV7-9 and TRBJ1-2, is DTGVSQNPRHKITKRGQNVTFRCDPISEHNRLYWYRQTLGQGPEFLTYFQNEAQLEKSRLLSDRFSAERPKGSFSTLEIQRTEQGDSAMYLCASTTEQVNYGYTFGSGTRLTVV.

The V call is TRBV29-1, the J call TRBJ2-1; D is possibly TRBD2 (5 bases). Germline values: CDR1 SQVTM, CDR2 ANQGSEA. The V and J ends lost 0 bases and 7 bases respectively, with 16 bases between them. This CDR3 is built from 15 residues. The CDR3 bases are TGCAGCGTTGAAGAGATGAGCTCGAGGGCTAATGAGCAGTTCTTC. Translating gives CSVEEMSSRANEQFF.

This chain uses TRBV5-1 with TRBJ1-2; TRBD1 agrees at 7 bases. With V trimmed by 0 bases and J by 0 bases, 8 bases remained unmatched. The CDR3 runs to 17 residues. CDR1 is SGHRS, CDR2 YFSETQ, per germline. Written as DNA, the CDR3 is TGCGCCAGCAGCTTGGTCCCTCCTGACAGGGCTAACTATGGCTACACCTTC. As protein: CASSLVPPDRANYGYTF.

The gene calls are TRBV7-2 and TRBJ2-4, with 10 bases matching TRBD1. CDR1 and CDR2 (germline): SGHTA, FQGNSA. The V and J ends lost 5 bases and 7 bases, in that order; junction bases with no gene match: 5. CDR3 length: 14 amino acids. Here the CDR3 DNA reads TGTGCCAGCAGCCTGACAGGGGGCCGGAACATTCAGTACTTC. Residues: CASSLTGGRNIQYF.

The gene calls are TRBV5-1 and TRBJ1-1, with D perhaps matching TRBD1 (6 bases). Germline lookup yields CDR1 SGHRS and CDR2 YFSETQ. Trimming stripped 4 bases from V and 3 bases from J, with 13 bases between. CDR3 length equals 14 residues. CDR3 amino acids: CASSAQGLDTEAFF. The CDR3 DNA reads TGCGCCAGCAGCGCCCAGGGGTTGGACACTGAAGCTTTCTTT.

V and J are TRBV11-2 and TRBJ2-1; the match to TRBD1 covers 8 bases. Trimming cost V 1 base and J 2 bases; bases outside gene matches: 1. The CDR3 is 15 amino acids. From germline, CDR1 is SGHAT and CDR2 FQNNGV. In DNA form, the CDR3 reads TGTGCCAGCAGCTTAGGGGGACAGGCCTACAATGAGCAGTTCTTC. Translation: CASSLGGQAYNEQFF.

V is TRBV6-1 and J is TRBJ2-3, with a weak D call TRBD2 (5 bases). V was shortened by 3 bases and J by 0 bases, with 10 bases between the two germline ends. CDR3 size: 15 residues. Germline values: CDR1 MNHNS, CDR2 SASEGT. CDR3 nucleotide sequence: TGTGCCAGCAGTGACGCCCTAGCCAGCACAGATACGCAGTATTTT. Amino acid sequence: CASSDALASTDTQYF.

The rearrangement links TRBV19 to TRBJ2-1; TRBD1 agrees at 10 bases. Germline CDR1 is LNHDA and CDR2 is SQIVND (reference sequence). This CDR3 has 17 amino acids. V was clipped by 3 bases and J by 7 bases; unmatched bases: 12. The CDR3 nucleotides are TGTGCCAGTAGTATCCCTGGGACAGGGGACTATATTAATGAGCAGTTCTTC. Its protein is CASSIPGTGDYINEQFF.